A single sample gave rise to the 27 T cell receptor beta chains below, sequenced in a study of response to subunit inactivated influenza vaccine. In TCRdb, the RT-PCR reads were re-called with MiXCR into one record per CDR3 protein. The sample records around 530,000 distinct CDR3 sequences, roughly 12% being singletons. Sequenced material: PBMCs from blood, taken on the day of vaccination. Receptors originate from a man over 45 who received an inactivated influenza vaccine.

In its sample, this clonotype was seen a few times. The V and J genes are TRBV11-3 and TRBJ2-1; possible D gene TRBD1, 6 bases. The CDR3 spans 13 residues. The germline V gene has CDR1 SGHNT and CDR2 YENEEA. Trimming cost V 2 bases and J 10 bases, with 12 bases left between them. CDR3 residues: CASSLRGSYEQFF. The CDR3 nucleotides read TGTGCCAGCAGCTTAAGGGGGTCATACGAGCAGTTCTTC.

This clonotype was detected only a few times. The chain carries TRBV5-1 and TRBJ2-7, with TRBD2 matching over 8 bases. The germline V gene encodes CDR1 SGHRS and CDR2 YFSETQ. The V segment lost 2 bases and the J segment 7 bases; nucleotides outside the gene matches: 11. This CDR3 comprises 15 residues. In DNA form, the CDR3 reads TGCGCCAGCAGCTTATTACAGCGGGAGACGGGGGAGCAGTACTTC. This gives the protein CASSLLQRETGEQYF.

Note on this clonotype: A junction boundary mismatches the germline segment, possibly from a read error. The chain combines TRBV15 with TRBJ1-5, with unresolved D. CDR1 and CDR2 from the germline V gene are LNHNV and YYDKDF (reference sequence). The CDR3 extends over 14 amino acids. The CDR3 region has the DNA TGTGCCACCAGCCGAGACCAATCCCATCAGCCCCAGCATTTT. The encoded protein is CATSRDQSHQPQHF.

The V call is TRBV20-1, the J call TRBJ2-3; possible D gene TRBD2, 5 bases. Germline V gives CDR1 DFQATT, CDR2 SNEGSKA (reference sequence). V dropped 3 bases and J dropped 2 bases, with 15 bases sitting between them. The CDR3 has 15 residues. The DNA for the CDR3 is TGCAGTGCTAGCCCTCCGGGGAGAAACACAGATACGCAGTATTTT. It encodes CSASPPGRNTDTQYF.

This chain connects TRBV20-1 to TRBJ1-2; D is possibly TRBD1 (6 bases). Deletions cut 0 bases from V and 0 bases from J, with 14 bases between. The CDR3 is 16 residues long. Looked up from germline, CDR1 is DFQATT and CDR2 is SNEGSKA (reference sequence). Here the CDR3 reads CSARDLTGAANYGYTF. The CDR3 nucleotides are TGCAGTGCTAGAGATCTGACAGGAGCTGCTAACTATGGCTACACCTTC.

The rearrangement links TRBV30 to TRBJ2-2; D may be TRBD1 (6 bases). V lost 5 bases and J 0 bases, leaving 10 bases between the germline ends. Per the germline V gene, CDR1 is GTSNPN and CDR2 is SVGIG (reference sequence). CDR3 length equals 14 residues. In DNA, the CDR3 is TGTGCCTGGCGACAGGTGGCGAACACCGGGGAGCTGTTTTTT. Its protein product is CAWRQVANTGELFF.

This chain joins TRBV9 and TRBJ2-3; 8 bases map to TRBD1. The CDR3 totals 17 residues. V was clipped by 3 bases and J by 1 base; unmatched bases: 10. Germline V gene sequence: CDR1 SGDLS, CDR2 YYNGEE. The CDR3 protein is CASSGQGASTGTDTQYF. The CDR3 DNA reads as TGTGCCAGCAGCGGTCAGGGGGCGTCTACCGGCACAGATACGCAGTATTTT.

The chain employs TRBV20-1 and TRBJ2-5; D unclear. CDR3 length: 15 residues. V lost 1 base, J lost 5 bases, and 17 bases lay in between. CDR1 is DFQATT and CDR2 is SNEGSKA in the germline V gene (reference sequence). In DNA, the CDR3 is TGCAGTGCTAGAGTTCCTGCCAGCGTGCGGGAGACCCAGTACTTC. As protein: CSARVPASVRETQYF.

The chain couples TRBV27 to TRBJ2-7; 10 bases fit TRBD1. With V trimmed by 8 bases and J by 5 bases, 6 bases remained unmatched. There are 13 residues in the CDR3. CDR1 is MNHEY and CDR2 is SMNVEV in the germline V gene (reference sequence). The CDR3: CASAGTGVHEQYF. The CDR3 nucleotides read TGTGCCAGCGCCGGGACAGGGGTCCACGAGCAGTACTTC.

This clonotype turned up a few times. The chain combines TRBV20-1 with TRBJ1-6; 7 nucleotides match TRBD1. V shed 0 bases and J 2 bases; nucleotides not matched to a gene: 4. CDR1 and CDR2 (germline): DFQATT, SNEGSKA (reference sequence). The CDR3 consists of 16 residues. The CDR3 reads CSARDSRGTYNSPLHF. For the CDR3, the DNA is TGCAGTGCTAGAGATAGCAGGGGGACCTATAATTCACCCCTCCACTTT.

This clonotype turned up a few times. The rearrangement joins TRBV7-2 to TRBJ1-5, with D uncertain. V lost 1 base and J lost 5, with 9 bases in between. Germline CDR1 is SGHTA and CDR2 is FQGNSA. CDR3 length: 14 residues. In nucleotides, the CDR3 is TGTGCCAGCAGCTTAGGATCTTACTATCAGCCCCAGCATTTT. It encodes CASSLGSYYQPQHF.

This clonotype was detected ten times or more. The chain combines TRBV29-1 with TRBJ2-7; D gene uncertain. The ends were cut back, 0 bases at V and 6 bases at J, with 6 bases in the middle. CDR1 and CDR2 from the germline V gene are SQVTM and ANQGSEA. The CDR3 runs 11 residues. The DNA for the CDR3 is TGCAGCGTTGAAGAGAATTCCGAGCAGTACTTC. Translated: CSVEENSEQYF.

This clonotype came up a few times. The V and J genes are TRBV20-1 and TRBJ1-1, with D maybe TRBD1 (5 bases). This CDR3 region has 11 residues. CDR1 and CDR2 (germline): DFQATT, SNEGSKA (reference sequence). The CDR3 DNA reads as TGCGGTCGGACACTTAACACTGAAGCTTTCTTT. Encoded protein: CGRTLNTEAFF.

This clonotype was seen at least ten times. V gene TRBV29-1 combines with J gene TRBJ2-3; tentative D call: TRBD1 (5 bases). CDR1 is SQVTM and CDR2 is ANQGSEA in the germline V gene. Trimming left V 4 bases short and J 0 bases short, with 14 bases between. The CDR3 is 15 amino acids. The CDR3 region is CSVGSGHLSTDTQYF. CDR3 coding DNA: TGCAGCGTTGGATCCGGACACCTTAGCACAGATACGCAGTATTTT.

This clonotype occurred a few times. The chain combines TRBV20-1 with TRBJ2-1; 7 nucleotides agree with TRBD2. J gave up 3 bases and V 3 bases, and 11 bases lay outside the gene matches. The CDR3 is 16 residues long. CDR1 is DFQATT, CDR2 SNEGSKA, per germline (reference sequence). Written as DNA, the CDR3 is TGCAGTGCTAGGTGGTGGGAGCGGGAAGTCTACAATGAGCAGTTCTTC. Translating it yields CSARWWEREVYNEQFF.

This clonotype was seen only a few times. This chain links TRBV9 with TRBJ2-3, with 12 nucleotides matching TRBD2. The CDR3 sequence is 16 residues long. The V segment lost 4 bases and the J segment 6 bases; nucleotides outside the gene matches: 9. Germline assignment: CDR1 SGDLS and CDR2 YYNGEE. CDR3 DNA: TGTGCCAGCAGCCCCCGAGGGACTAGCGGGTATGATACGCAGTATTTT. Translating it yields CASSPRGTSGYDTQYF.

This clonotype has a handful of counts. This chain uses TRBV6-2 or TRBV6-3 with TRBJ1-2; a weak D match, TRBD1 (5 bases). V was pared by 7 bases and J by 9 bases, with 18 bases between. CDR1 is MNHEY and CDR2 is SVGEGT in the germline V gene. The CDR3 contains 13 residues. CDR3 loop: CASTPDTGLSYTF. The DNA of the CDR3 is TGTGCCAGCACCCCGGACACCGGGTTGAGCTACACCTTC.

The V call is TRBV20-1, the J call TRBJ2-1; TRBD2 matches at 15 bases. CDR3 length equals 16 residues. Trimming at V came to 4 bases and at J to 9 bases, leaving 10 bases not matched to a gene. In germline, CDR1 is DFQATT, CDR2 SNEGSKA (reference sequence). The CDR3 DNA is TGCAGTGCTAAGGCCGGGACTAGCGGGGGGCTTGGTGAGCAGTTCTTC. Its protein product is CSAKAGTSGGLGEQFF.

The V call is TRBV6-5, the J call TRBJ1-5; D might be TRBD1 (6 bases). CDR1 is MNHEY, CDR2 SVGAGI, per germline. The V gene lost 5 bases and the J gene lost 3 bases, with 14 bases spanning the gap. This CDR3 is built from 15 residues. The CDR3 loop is CASSNPGADNQPQHF. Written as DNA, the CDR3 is TGTGCCAGCAGTAACCCGGGGGCCGACAATCAGCCCCAGCATTTT.

CDR3 DNA sequence: TGTGCCAGCCTTTTCCCGGGGAGCCCTCGGTCCGAGCAGTACTTC. Translating it yields CASLFPGSPRSEQYF. This sequence joins TRBV28 and TRBJ2-7, with TRBD2 as a possible D gene (5 bases). Germline V gene lookup returns CDR1 MDHEN and CDR2 SYDVKM. V was shortened by 8 bases and J by 6 bases, with 23 bases between the two germline ends. The CDR3 loop spans 15 amino acids.

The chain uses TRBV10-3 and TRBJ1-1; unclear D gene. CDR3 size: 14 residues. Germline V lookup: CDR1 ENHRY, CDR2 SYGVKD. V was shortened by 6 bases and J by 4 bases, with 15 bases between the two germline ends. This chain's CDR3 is CAISVTAMTTEAFF. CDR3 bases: TGTGCCATCAGCGTGACCGCTATGACCACTGAAGCTTTCTTT.

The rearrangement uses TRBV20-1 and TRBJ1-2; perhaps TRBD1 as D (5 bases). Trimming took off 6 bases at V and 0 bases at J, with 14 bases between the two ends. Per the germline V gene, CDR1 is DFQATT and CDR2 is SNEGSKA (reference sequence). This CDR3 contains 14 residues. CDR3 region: CSAEPRVSNYGYTF. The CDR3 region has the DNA TGCAGTGCAGAACCCAGGGTCTCTAACTATGGCTACACCTTC.

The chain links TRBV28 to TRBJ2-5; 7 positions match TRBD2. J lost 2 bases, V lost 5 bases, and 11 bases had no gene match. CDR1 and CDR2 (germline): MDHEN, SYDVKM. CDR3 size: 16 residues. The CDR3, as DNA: TGTGCCAGCAGTACGCTCCTACTAGCGCTACAAGAGACCCAGTACTTC. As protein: CASSTLLLALQETQYF. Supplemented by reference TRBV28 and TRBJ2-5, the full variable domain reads DVKVTQSSRYLVKRTGEKVFLECVQDMDHENMFWYRQDPGLGLRLIYFSYDVKMKEKGDIPEGYSVSREKKERFSLILESASTNQTSMYLCASSTLLLALQETQYFGPGTRLLVL.

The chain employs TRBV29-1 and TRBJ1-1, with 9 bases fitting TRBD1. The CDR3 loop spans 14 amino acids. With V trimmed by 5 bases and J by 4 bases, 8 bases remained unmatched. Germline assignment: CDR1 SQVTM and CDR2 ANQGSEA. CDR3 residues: CSVYRQGVGTEAFF. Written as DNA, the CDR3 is TGCAGCGTTTACCGACAGGGGGTAGGCACTGAAGCTTTCTTT.

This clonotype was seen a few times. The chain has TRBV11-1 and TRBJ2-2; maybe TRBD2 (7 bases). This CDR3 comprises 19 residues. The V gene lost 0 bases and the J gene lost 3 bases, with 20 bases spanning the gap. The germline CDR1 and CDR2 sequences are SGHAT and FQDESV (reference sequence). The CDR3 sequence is CASSLAAGGPPLHTGELFF. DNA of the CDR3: TGTGCCAGCAGCTTAGCAGCCGGGGGGCCCCCACTCCACACCGGGGAGCTGTTTTTT.

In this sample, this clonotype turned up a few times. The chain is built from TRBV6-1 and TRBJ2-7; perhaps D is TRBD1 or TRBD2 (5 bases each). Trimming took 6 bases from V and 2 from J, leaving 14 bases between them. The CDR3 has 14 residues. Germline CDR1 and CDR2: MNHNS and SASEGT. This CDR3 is CASRTGTITYEQYF. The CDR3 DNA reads TGTGCCAGCAGAACCGGGACGATTACCTACGAGCAGTACTTC.

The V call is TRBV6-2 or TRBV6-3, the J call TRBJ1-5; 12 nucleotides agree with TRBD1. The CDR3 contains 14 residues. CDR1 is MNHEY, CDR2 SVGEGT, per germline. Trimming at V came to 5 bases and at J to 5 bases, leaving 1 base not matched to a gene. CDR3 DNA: TGTGCCAGCAGTGGGACAGGGGGCGATCAGCCCCAGCATTTT. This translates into CASSGTGGDQPQHF.